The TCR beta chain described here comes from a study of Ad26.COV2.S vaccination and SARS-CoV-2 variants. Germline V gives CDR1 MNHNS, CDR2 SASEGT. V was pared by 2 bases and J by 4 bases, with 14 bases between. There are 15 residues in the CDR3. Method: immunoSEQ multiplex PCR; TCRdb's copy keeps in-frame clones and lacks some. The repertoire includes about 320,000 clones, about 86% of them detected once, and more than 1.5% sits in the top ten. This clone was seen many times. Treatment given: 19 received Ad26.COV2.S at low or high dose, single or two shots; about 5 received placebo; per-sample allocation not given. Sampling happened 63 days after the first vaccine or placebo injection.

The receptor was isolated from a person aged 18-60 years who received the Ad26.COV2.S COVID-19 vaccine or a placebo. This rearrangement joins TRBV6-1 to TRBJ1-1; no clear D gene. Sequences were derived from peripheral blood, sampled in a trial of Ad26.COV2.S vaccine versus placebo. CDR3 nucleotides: TGTGCCAGCAGTGAACGAATGGGTGGGAGCACTGAAGCTTTCTTT. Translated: CASSERMGGSTEAFF.